This entry is about one T cell receptor (beta chain). The antigen is unknown. At one end the junction does not follow the germline gene, possibly because of a read error. This specimen comes from a study of T cell repertoires in cytomegalovirus infection. Study at large: Matching HLA type and CMV infection were both indicated by public TCR beta signatures.

TCRdb independently ran MiXCR on the reads; one entry per CDR3 protein. The sample includes under 10,000 distinct CDR3 sequences, under 55% of them seen just once. This CDR3 spans 15 amino acids. Study-level findings and limits: In two of eight donors, the top clonotype was HLA-C-restricted CMV-specific.

This clonotype originated in a human donor in good health (CMV status not recorded). Some clones in this sample may be carry-over from other donors' samples. The sample was PBMCs, sequenced either directly or after in vitro stimulation (not recorded which). The chain couples TRBV12-3 or TRBV12-4 to TRBJ1-1, with a weak D call TRBD1 (6 bases). CDR3 sequence (DNA): TGTCCCAGCAGCCCCCCGCCAGGGGTTAACCCTGAAGCTTTCTTT. Translating it yields CPSSPPPGVNPEAFF.